These 20 T cell receptor beta chains were sequenced from one sample in a study of beta chain features in type 1 diabetes. The investigators reverse transcribed all of the isolated RNA, so they sequenced expressed TCRB transcripts. The method was immunoSEQ multiplex PCR; TCRdb's version includes in-frame clones alone and lacks a portion of them. The sample records about 900,000 clones, roughly 16% being singletons. The sample was naive CD4+ T cells from blood. The receptor source for this set is a woman aged 18-29 years in good health.

In its sample, this clone was seen a few times. CDR3 loop: CASSKWPGTDTQYF. The CDR3 DNA reads TGTGCCAGCAGCAAGTGGCCGGGAACAGATACGCAGTATTTT. The V gene is TRBV7-2, the J gene TRBJ2-3; a weak D match, TRBD2 (5 bases). CDR3 length: 14 residues. Trimming left V 5 bases short and J 3 bases short, with 12 bases between. Germline V gene lookup returns CDR1 SGHTA and CDR2 FQGNSA.

This clone was observed a handful of times. The rearrangement uses TRBV9 and TRBJ2-5, with D possibly matching TRBD2 (6 bases). The length of the CDR3 is 15 residues. Trimming shortened V by 3 bases and J by 4 bases, and 16 bases separated the two germline ends. Germline V lookup: CDR1 SGDLS, CDR2 YYNGEE. CDR3 loop: CASSDLGAGRETQYF. DNA of the CDR3: TGTGCCAGCAGCGACCTCGGGGCGGGAAGAGAGACCCAGTACTTC.

The gene calls are TRBV5-4 and TRBJ2-5; D perhaps matches TRBD1 (6 bases). Looked up from germline, CDR1 is SGHNT and CDR2 is YYREEE (reference sequence). The V end lost 4 bases, the J end lost 5 bases, and 15 bases lay between the germline ends. The CDR3 is 14 amino acids. The CDR3 region has the DNA TGTGCCAGCAGCCAAGAACAGGGTTACGAGACCCAGTACTTC. This codes for CASSQEQGYETQYF.

The rearrangement links TRBV11-2 to TRBJ2-3, with D possibly being TRBD2 (6 bases). V shed 5 bases and J shed 3 bases, with 18 bases lying between them. Germline CDR1 reads SGHAT; CDR2 reads FQNNGV. The CDR3 has 16 residues. Here the CDR3 reads CASSPKRALMTDTQYF. The CDR3 nucleotides read TGTGCCAGCAGCCCCAAGCGGGCCCTGATGACAGATACGCAGTATTTT.

The CDR3 DNA is TGCGCCAGCAGCCAAGACGGCCGCGGGAGGGCCCATGAGCAGTTCTTC. Its protein product is CASSQDGRGRAHEQFF. The V call is TRBV4-3, the J call TRBJ2-1, with TRBD2 matching over 9 bases. This CDR3 has 16 amino acids. The germline CDR1 and CDR2 sequences are LGHNA and YSLEER. V lost 0 bases to trimming and J lost 8 bases; unmatched junction nucleotides: 8.

This clone has just a few counts. This chain joins TRBV28 and TRBJ1-5; perhaps TRBD1 as D (6 bases). The CDR3 totals 14 residues. The V gene lost 6 bases and the J gene lost 5 bases, with 14 bases spanning the gap. The germline V gene has CDR1 MDHEN and CDR2 SYDVKM. CDR3 DNA: TGTGCCAGCAGCCCTCGGCAGGGGCATCAGCCCCAGCATTTT. As protein: CASSPRQGHQPQHF.

This clone was observed a handful of times. This sample includes further DNA sequences coding for the same CDR3. The rearrangement links TRBV6-6 to TRBJ2-7; D gene unclear. Germline V gene lookup returns CDR1 MNHNY and CDR2 SVGAGI (reference sequence). V lost 3 bases and J lost 5, with 5 bases in between. This CDR3 has 11 residues. In DNA form, the CDR3 reads TGTGCCAGCAGTTATGGCCACGAGCAGTACTTC. Translated: CASSYGHEQYF.

This clone was observed a handful of times. The chain carries TRBV18 and TRBJ2-1, with TRBD2 as a possible D gene (6 bases). V lost 4 bases and J 6 bases, leaving 19 bases between the germline ends. The CDR3 consists of 16 residues. Per germline, CDR1 KGHSH and CDR2 LQKENI. CDR3 DNA: TGTGCCAGCTCACACCAACACGAGACTAGTATCAATGAGCAGTTCTTC. Translating it yields CASSHQHETSINEQFF.

This sequence joins TRBV4-3 and TRBJ1-1; D remains unclear. This CDR3 is 9 amino acids long. The V gene lost 10 bases and the J gene lost 11 bases, with 11 bases spanning the gap. Germline assignment: CDR1 LGHNA and CDR2 YSLEER. Here the CDR3 DNA reads TGCGCCACCGCTAGAGAGGCTTTCTTT. It encodes CATAREAFF.

The CDR3 is CASSLGGMIQETQYF. The CDR3 nucleotides read TGTGCCAGCAGCTTAGGCGGGATGATTCAGGAGACCCAGTACTTC. The chain recombines TRBV7-2 with TRBJ2-5; possible D gene TRBD2, 6 bases. Germline CDR1 is SGHTA and CDR2 is FQGNSA. The CDR3 spans 15 residues. V was clipped by 1 base and J by 5 bases, with 14 bases between them.

J is TRBJ2-4 and V is TRBV28; 7 bases align to TRBD1. This CDR3 has 16 amino acids. Trimming at V came to 3 bases and at J to 0 bases, leaving 5 bases not matched to a gene. The V gene's germline CDR1 is MDHEN and CDR2 SYDVKM. The CDR3 coding sequence is TGTGCCAGCAGTTTCCTTCGACAGGGAGCCAAAAACATTCAGTACTTC. Translating gives CASSFLRQGAKNIQYF. Complete variable domain (other parts from reference TRBV28 and TRBJ2-4): DVKVTQSSRYLVKRTGEKVFLECVQDMDHENMFWYRQDPGLGLRLIYFSYDVKMKEKGDIPEGYSVSREKKERFSLILESASTNQTSMYLCASSFLRQGAKNIQYFGAGTRLSVL.

The rearrangement uses TRBV5-1 and TRBJ2-2; TRBD2 aligns across 7 bases. The CDR3 totals 14 residues. Per the germline V gene, CDR1 is SGHRS and CDR2 is YFSETQ. The junction had 5 bases not matched to a gene; V was cut back by 3 bases and J by 6 bases. The CDR3 DNA is TGCGCCAGCAGCTCGGGACTATCGGCCGGGGAGCTGTTTTTT. It is translated as CASSSGLSAGELFF.

This clone came up a few times. The V and J genes are TRBV7-9 and TRBJ2-1, with 11 bases identical to TRBD2. Germline CDR1 SEHNR, CDR2 FQNEAQ (reference sequence). V dropped 4 bases and J dropped 11; count of bases not matched to a gene: 10. The CDR3 sequence is 15 residues long. In DNA form, the CDR3 reads TGTGCCAGCAGCTCCTCACTAGCGGGAGCTGGAAAGCAGTTCTTC. Translated, it gives CASSSSLAGAGKQFF.

J is TRBJ2-2 and V is TRBV7-2; TRBD2 might be the D (6 bases). CDR1 is SGHTA and CDR2 is FQGNSA in the germline V gene. This CDR3 spans 15 amino acids. Trimming took off 1 base at V and 4 bases at J, with 10 bases between the two ends. In DNA, the CDR3 is TGTGCCAGCAGCTTAGAGCTAGCGTCCACCGGGGAGCTGTTTTTT. As protein: CASSLELASTGELFF. Full variable domain (outside the CDR3, taken from reference TRBV7-2 and TRBJ2-2): GAGVSQSPSNKVTEKGKDVELRCDPISGHTALYWYRQSLGQGLEFLIYFQGNSAPDKSGLPSDRFSAERTGGSVSTLTIQRTQQEDSAVYLCASSLELASTGELFFGEGSRLTVL.

The rearrangement links TRBV15 to TRBJ2-5; 9 bases align to TRBD2. Germline loops: CDR1 LNHNV, CDR2 YYDKDF (reference sequence). V shed 5 bases, J shed 5 bases, and the junction held 9 bases outside the gene matches. This CDR3 region has 15 residues. CDR3 in amino acids: CATSGTGTSRETQYF. The CDR3, as DNA: TGTGCCACCAGCGGCACCGGGACTAGCAGGGAGACCCAGTACTTC. Variable domain in full (rest from reference TRBV15 and TRBJ2-5): DAMVIQNPRYQVTQFGKPVTLSCSQTLNHNVMYWYQQKSSQAPKLLFHYYDKDFNNEADTPDNFQSRRPNTSFCFLDIRSPGLGDTAMYLCATSGTGTSRETQYFGPGTRLLVL.

This clone was seen a few times. CDR3 amino acids: CASSQLREVYTQYF. Written as DNA, the CDR3 is TGCGCCAGCAGCCAATTGCGGGAGGTTTATACGCAGTATTTT. The chain joins TRBV4-3 to TRBJ2-3; TRBD2 agrees at 8 bases. The trim removed 2 bases at V and 7 bases at J, leaving 5 bases unmatched. This CDR3 spans 14 amino acids. The V gene's germline CDR1 is LGHNA and CDR2 YSLEER.

This clone was seen a few times. This chain links TRBV6-6 with TRBJ2-7, with 11 bases identical to TRBD2. The V gene's germline CDR1 is MNHNY and CDR2 SVGAGI (reference sequence). The CDR3 is made up of 16 amino acids. V dropped 2 bases and J dropped 0; count of bases not matched to a gene: 3. CDR3 residues: CASSYPGLAGSYEQYF. The CDR3 DNA follows: TGTGCCAGCAGTTACCCTGGACTAGCGGGCTCCTACGAGCAGTACTTC.

The sample holds a few counts of this clone. The chain recombines TRBV5-1 with TRBJ2-1; weak D call: TRBD1 (6 bases). The CDR3 runs to 17 residues. Germline V gene lookup returns CDR1 SGHRS and CDR2 YFSETQ. The V end was cut by 1 base, the J end by 2 bases, with 16 bases between. The CDR3 spells CASSLRLGAGTYNEQFF. CDR3 nucleotides: TGCGCCAGCAGCTTGAGGTTGGGGGCCGGGACCTACAATGAGCAGTTCTTC.

This chain connects TRBV19 to TRBJ2-1, with D possibly being TRBD2 (6 bases). Germline V gives CDR1 LNHDA, CDR2 SQIVND (reference sequence). V shed 4 bases and J shed 3 bases, with 25 bases lying between them. The CDR3 loop spans 19 amino acids. CDR3 amino acids: CASSTSGTALSGFYNEQFF. The CDR3 DNA reads as TGTGCCAGTAGTACCTCCGGGACTGCTCTATCGGGGTTCTACAATGAGCAGTTCTTC.

This clone was observed a handful of times. The chain has TRBV5-4 and TRBJ1-2; D is undetermined. Looked up from germline, CDR1 is SGHNT and CDR2 is YYREEE (reference sequence). The CDR3 is 14 amino acids. Trimming took off 4 bases at V and 5 bases at J, with 15 bases between the two ends. This CDR3 reads CASSGNIWPYGYTF. The CDR3, as DNA: TGTGCCAGCAGCGGGAACATATGGCCTTATGGCTACACCTTC.